This TCR beta chain was documented in a study of vaccination effects on CD4 cells after COVID-19. Study context: Either the mRNA-1273 or the BNT162b2 vaccine was given to participants as two doses. Findings and caveats of the study: From healthy vaccinees, only 1 of 255 vaccine-induced clones also reacted to common cold coronaviruses.

Germline V lookup: CDR1 SGHNT, CDR2 YENEEA. V was cut by 3 bases and J by 1 base, with 8 bases left in between. This CDR3 region has 14 residues. Within the ViraFEST assay, antigen-specific CD4+ T cells underwent expansion with viral peptide pools prior to sequencing. Having been cultured for 10 days, the cells underwent CD4+ T cell isolation. Neither prior SARS-CoV-2 infection nor positive nucleocapsid antibodies were present in the vaccine recipients. PBMC were cultured at around 1.9 million per well with around 9.2 IU/ml IL-2 and about 9.5 ug/ml peptides. Half the medium was replaced with IL-2 medium on days 3 and 7. TCRdb's table, derived via immunoSEQ multiplex PCR, lists solely in-frame clones and lacks some. This table has around 23,000 clones, roughly three quarters appearing once. In the case of this clone: What it recognizes is unknown.

The starting material was CD4+ T cells from PBMCs cultured with HCoV-NL63 spike peptides, obtained before COVID-19 vaccination. The chain combines TRBV11-3 with TRBJ2-3, with TRBD2 as a possible D gene (5 bases). The TCR originated in a human donor who received a COVID-19 vaccine. This chain's CDR3 is CASSFRAGTDTQYF. CDR3 bases: TGTGCCAGCAGCTTTCGAGCGGGCACAGATACGCAGTATTTT. The full variable domain, in which reference TRBV11-3 and TRBJ2-3 provide the parts outside the CDR3, is EAGVVQSPRYKIIEKKQPVAFWCNPISGHNTLYWYLQNLGQGPELLIRYENEEAVDDSQLPKDRFSAERLKGVDSTLKIQPAELGDSAVYLCASSFRAGTDTQYFGPGTRLTVL.